The present T cell receptor (beta chain) was sequenced within a study of brain T cells in children with intractable seizures. General study points: Patients' HCMV serostatus was unknown; virus specificity rests on CDR3 similarity alone. Absence of clones before surgery may stem from lower sequencing depth.

Time point: blood from clinic visit 5 months post-surgery; TSC patient then seizure free. Sequencing was limited to surgery cases with top T cell transcript signatures in brain tissue. At least one anti-epileptic drug was given before surgery. Sequenced by immunoSEQ multiplex PCR; TCRdb stores in-frame clones only, minus some. The sample has 340,000 or so clones, 93% seen once. As concerns this clone: Its antigen is as yet unknown.

The sequenced sample was peripheral blood, obtained roughly 5 months after surgery. This sequence originates from a boy younger than two with tuberous sclerosis and intractable seizures.

CDR3 in DNA: TGTGCCAGCAGCCAAGTTCTTAAGGCAGATACGCAGTATTTT. Protein product: CASSQVLKADTQYF. This rearrangement joins TRBV3-1 (or the pseudogene TRBV3-2) to TRBJ2-3; D gene uncertain. Germline V gene sequence: CDR1 LGHDT, CDR2 YNNKEL (reference sequence). This CDR3 comprises 14 residues. V lost 1 base, J lost 4 bases, and 9 bases lay in between.